The 17 T cell receptor beta chains given below trace back to one sample, sequenced in a study of blood T cell repertoires in COVID-19. Here immunoSEQ multiplex PCR was the method, and the copy in TCRdb shows in-frame clones only, minus some. The table records more than 200,000 clones, 80% to 90% of them present only once. The sequenced sample was peripheral blood. The receptors come from a woman aged 50 to 60 with acute or convalescent COVID-19.

The V gene is TRBV6-4, the J gene TRBJ1-1; 11 nucleotides agree with TRBD1. The CDR3 has 15 amino acids. Germline CDR1 and CDR2: MRHNA and SNTAGT. Trimming cost V 4 bases and J 1 base; bases outside gene matches: 2. The chain's CDR3 is CASSAGTGGNTEAFF. CDR3 sequence (DNA): TGTGCCAGCAGTGCCGGGACAGGGGGGAACACTGAAGCTTTCTTT.

The V and J genes are TRBV4-1 and TRBJ1-5, with a possible D match to TRBD1 (6 bases). The CDR3 extends over 15 amino acids. V dropped 0 bases and J dropped 7 bases, with 13 bases sitting between them. Germline lookup yields CDR1 MGHRA and CDR2 YSYEKL. The DNA of the CDR3 is TGCGCCAGCAGCCAAGAACAGACAGGCCGACAGCCCCAGCATTTT. Translated: CASSQEQTGRQPQHF.

DNA for the CDR3: TGTGCCAGCAGCCAGTGGACTAGCGGGAGTGGGGGCACAGATACGCAGTATTTT. Translated, it gives CASSQWTSGSGGTDTQYF. V gene TRBV3-1 (or the pseudogene TRBV3-2) combines with J gene TRBJ2-3; 13 bases map to TRBD2. The CDR3 runs 18 residues. The V segment lost 3 bases and the J segment 1 base; nucleotides outside the gene matches: 7. Per germline, CDR1 LGHDT and CDR2 YNNKEL (reference sequence).

This chain connects TRBV5-1 to TRBJ2-1, with TRBD2 identical over 10 bases. Trimming took 7 bases from V and 7 from J; bases not matched to a gene: 11. The length of the CDR3 is 15 residues. In germline, CDR1 is SGHRS, CDR2 YFSETQ. The CDR3 sequence: CASDRLAGNANEQFF. The CDR3 bases are TGCGCCAGCGACAGACTAGCGGGTAACGCAAATGAGCAGTTCTTC.

The CDR3 coding sequence is TGTGCCAGCAGCTTAGATCGGGCGGGGGGCAATCAGCCCCAGCATTTT. Translation: CASSLDRAGGNQPQHF. The chain employs TRBV11-2 and TRBJ1-5; a weak D match, TRBD1 (5 bases). Germline V gene data show CDR1 as SGHAT and CDR2 as FQNNGV. V lost 0 bases and J 2 bases, leaving 11 bases between the germline ends. This CDR3 has 16 amino acids.

This chain uses TRBV6-5 with TRBJ2-1; weak D call: TRBD2 (6 bases). Between the trimmed V and J ends, which lost 5 bases and 4 bases, there was a span of 9 bases. The CDR3 covers 13 residues. Germline CDR1 reads MNHEY; CDR2 reads SVGAGI. The CDR3: CASSREPYNEQFF. CDR3 DNA: TGTGCCAGCAGTCGGGAGCCTTACAATGAGCAGTTCTTC.

This chain joins TRBV5-1 and TRBJ1-1, with D perhaps matching TRBD1 (6 bases). Germline V gene lookup returns CDR1 SGHRS and CDR2 YFSETQ. V dropped 4 bases and J dropped 5 bases, with 6 bases sitting between them. The CDR3 is 11 residues long. Here the CDR3 DNA reads TGCGCCAGCAGCCAGGGGACTGAAGCTTTCTTT. It codes for CASSQGTEAFF.

The chain recombines TRBV10-3 with TRBJ1-1, with D possibly being TRBD1 (5 bases). With 6 bases removed from V and 11 bases from J, the gap between germline ends came to 19 bases. Looked up from germline, CDR1 is ENHRY and CDR2 is SYGVKD. This CDR3 spans 13 amino acids. The CDR3 DNA follows: TGTGCCATCAGCGGGGGGGGTGATAATGTGGCTTTCTTT. This translates into CAISGGGDNVAFF.

The chain is built from TRBV4-3 and TRBJ2-2; 16 nucleotides line up with TRBD2. Germline V gene data show CDR1 as LGHNA and CDR2 as YSLEER. The CDR3 contains 19 residues. V dropped 0 bases and J dropped 3; count of bases not matched to a gene: 4. The CDR3 here is CASSQDSGLAGGYTGELFF. CDR3 bases: TGCGCCAGCAGCCAAGATTCGGGACTAGCGGGAGGGTACACCGGGGAGCTGTTTTTT.

The V and J genes are TRBV6-5 and TRBJ2-5, with D maybe TRBD2 (7 bases). The CDR3 extends over 13 amino acids. Trimming pared 8 bases from V and 5 bases from J, leaving 15 bases between. The germline CDR1 and CDR2 sequences are MNHEY and SVGAGI. CDR3 residues: CASGVKGGETQYF. The CDR3 DNA is TGTGCCAGCGGGGTTAAGGGGGGGGAGACCCAGTACTTC.

V usage is TRBV7-2 and J usage is TRBJ2-5; 11 positions agree with TRBD2. With 5 bases clipped from V and 5 bases from J, the junction kept 7 bases outside the gene matches. Germline assignment: CDR1 SGHTA and CDR2 FQGNSA. This CDR3 has 15 residues. In DNA, the CDR3 is TGTGCCAGCAGCCCCGAGACTAGCGGGGTTGAGACCCAGTACTTC. The encoded protein is CASSPETSGVETQYF.

The rearrangement joins TRBV7-9 to TRBJ2-1; 11 nucleotides agree with TRBD2. Germline V lookup: CDR1 SEHNR, CDR2 FQNEAQ (reference sequence). V gave up 4 bases and J gave up 0 bases; unmatched junction bases: 11. The CDR3 has 19 residues. Written as DNA, the CDR3 is TGTGCCAGCAGCTCCACCCTAGCGGGGGGACCTAGCTCCTACAATGAGCAGTTCTTC. This encodes CASSSTLAGGPSSYNEQFF.

CDR3 protein: CASSLEGYTGVNEQFF. CDR3 nucleotides: TGTGCCAGCAGCTTAGAGGGTTATACGGGAGTAAATGAGCAGTTCTTC. The chain is built from TRBV11-2 and TRBJ2-1, with D maybe TRBD2 (6 bases). Germline V gives CDR1 SGHAT, CDR2 FQNNGV. V shed 0 bases and J shed 7 bases, with 16 bases lying between them. This CDR3 is built from 16 residues.

A few counts support this clone. The V gene is TRBV19, the J gene TRBJ1-1; 8 bases map to TRBD1. The CDR3 runs to 14 residues. CDR1 and CDR2 from the germline V gene are LNHDA and SQIVND (reference sequence). The J segment lost 0 bases and the V segment lost 6 bases, leaving 3 bases of the junction unmatched. This CDR3 is CASRPDRVNTEAFF. The CDR3 DNA is TGTGCCAGTAGACCGGACAGGGTGAACACTGAAGCTTTCTTT.

The CDR3 protein is CASSLAGEQFF. The CDR3 DNA follows: TGTGCCAGCAGCTTAGCGGGGGAGCAGTTCTTC. The chain carries TRBV11-3 and TRBJ2-1, with D possibly TRBD2 on 5 matching bases. Germline V lookup: CDR1 SGHNT, CDR2 YENEEA. The CDR3 runs to 11 residues. V was pared by 1 base and J by 10 bases, with 5 bases between.

This clone was recorded a few times. V gene TRBV7-9 combines with J gene TRBJ2-1; 8 nucleotides match TRBD2. Losses at the gene ends were 3 bases for V and 1 base for J; bases not matched to a gene: 5. This CDR3 is 16 amino acids long. Per the germline V gene, CDR1 is SEHNR and CDR2 is FQNEAQ (reference sequence). CDR3 DNA sequence: TGTGCCAGCAGCTTTTCCCCGGGGGGGTCCTACAATGAGCAGTTCTTC. Its protein is CASSFSPGGSYNEQFF.

This clone came up a few times. The chain combines TRBV4-3 with TRBJ2-1, with 9 bases identical to TRBD2. Trimming removed 0 bases from V and 4 bases from J; junction bases left unmatched: 7. This CDR3 has 17 residues. Germline V CDR1 and CDR2: LGHNA, YSLEER. This CDR3 reads CASSQDEAGGPYNEQFF. In DNA form, the CDR3 reads TGCGCCAGCAGCCAAGATGAAGCGGGGGGACCTTACAATGAGCAGTTCTTC.